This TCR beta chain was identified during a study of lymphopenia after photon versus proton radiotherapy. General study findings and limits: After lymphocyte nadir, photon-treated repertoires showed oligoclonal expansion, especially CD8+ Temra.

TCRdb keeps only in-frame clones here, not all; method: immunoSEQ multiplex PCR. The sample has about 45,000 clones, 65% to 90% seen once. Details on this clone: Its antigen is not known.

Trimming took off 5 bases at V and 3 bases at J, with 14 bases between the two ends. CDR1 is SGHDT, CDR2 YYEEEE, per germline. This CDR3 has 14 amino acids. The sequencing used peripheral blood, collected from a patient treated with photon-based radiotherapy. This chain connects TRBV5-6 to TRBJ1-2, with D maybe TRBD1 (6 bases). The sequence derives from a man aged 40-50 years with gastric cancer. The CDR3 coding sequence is TGTGCCAGCAGTCCCGACGGGGGCTACTATGGCTACACCTTC. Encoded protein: CASSPDGGYYGYTF.